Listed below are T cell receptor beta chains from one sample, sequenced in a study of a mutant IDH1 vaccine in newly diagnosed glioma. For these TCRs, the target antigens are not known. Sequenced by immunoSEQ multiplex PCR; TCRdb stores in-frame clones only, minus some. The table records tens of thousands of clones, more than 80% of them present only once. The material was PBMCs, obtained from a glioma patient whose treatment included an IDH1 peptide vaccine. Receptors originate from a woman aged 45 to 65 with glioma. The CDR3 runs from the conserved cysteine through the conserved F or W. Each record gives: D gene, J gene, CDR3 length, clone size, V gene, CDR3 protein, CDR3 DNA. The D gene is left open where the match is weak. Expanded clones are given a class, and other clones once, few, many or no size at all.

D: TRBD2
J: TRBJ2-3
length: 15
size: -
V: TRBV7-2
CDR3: CASSATSGGPSTQYF
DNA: TGTGCCAGCAGCGCGACTAGCGGGGGGCCGTCCACGCAGTATTTT

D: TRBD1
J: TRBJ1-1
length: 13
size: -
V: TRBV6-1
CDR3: CASIGDRGQGAFF
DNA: TGTGCCAGCATCGGTGACAGGGGGCAGGGAGCTTTCTTT

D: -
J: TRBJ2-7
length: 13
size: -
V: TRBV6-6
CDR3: CASSFDFSYEQYF
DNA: TGTGCCAGCAGTTTTGACTTTTCCTACGAGCAGTACTTC

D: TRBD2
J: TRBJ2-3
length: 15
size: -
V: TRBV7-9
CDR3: CASSLWEGLSDTQYF
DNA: TGTGCCAGCAGCTTGTGGGAGGGCCTCTCAGATACGCAGTATTTT

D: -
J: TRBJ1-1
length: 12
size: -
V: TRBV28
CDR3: CASRMGRRDAFF
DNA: TGTGCCAGCAGGATGGGACGGCGAGATGCTTTCTTT

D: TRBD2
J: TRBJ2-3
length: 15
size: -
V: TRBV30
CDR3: CAWSVTGGVTDTQYF
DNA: TGTGCCTGGAGTGTAACGGGGGGGGTCACAGATACGCAGTATTTT

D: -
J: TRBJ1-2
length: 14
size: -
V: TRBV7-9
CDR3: CASSSRASAYGYTF
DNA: TGTGCCAGCAGCTCCAGAGCGAGCGCCTATGGCTACACCTTC

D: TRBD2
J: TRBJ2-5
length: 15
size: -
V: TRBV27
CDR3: CASSPLERGQETQYF
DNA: TGTGCCAGCAGTCCGCTGGAGCGGGGCCAAGAGACCCAGTACTTC

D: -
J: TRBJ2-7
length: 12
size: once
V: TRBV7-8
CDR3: CASRTGSYEQYF
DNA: TGTGCCAGCAGGACAGGATCCTACGAGCAGTACTTC

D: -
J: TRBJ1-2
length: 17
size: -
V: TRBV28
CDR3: CASSRRGGLERRYGYTF
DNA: TGTGCCAGCAGCCGTCGGGGGGGCTTGGAAAGACGCTATGGCTACACCTTC

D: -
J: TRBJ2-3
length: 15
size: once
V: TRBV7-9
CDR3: CASSLEGIRGDTQYF
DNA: TGTGCCAGCAGCTTAGAAGGGATTCGGGGTGATACGCAGTATTTT

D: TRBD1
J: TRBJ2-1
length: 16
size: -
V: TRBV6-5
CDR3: CASSSQGAWGYNEQFF
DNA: TGTGCCAGCAGTTCACAGGGGGCGTGGGGCTACAATGAGCAGTTCTTC

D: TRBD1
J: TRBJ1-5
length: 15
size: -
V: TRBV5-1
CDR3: CASSQGGYDNQPQHF
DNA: TGCGCCAGCAGCCAAGGGGGCTACGACAATCAGCCCCAGCATTTT

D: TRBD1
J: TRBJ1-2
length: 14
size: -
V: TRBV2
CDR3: CASLTGPGDYGYTF
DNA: TGTGCCAGCCTGACAGGGCCGGGGGACTATGGCTACACCTTC

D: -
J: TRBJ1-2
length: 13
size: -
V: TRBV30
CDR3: CAWSNRGIPGYTF
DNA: TGTGCCTGGAGTAACCGGGGGATTCCGGGCTACACCTTC

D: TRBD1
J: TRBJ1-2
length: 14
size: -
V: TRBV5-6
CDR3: CASNPSDRVYGYTF
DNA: TGTGCCAGCAACCCATCAGACAGGGTTTATGGCTACACCTTC

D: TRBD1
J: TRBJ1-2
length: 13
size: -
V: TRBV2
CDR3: CASLDRVSVGYTF
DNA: TGTGCCAGCCTGGACAGGGTCAGTGTTGGCTACACCTTC

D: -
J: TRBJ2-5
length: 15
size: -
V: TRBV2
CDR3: CASSEDLGRWKTQYF
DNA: TGTGCCAGCAGTGAAGATCTCGGGCGGTGGAAGACCCAGTACTTC

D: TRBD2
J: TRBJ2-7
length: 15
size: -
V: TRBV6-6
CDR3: CASSYNSGPTYEQYF
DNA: TGTGCCAGCAGTTACAATAGCGGGCCCACCTACGAGCAGTACTTC

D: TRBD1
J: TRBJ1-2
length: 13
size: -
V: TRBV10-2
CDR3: CASKDRGTYGYTF
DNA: TGCGCCAGCAAGGACAGGGGGACCTATGGCTACACCTTC

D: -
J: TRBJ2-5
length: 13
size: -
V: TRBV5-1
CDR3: CASSFTQAETQYF
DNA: TGCGCCAGCAGCTTTACACAGGCGGAGACCCAGTACTTC

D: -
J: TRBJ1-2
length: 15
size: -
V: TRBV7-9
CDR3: CASSPPGPRDYGYTF
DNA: TGTGCCAGCAGCCCTCCGGGACCGAGAGACTATGGCTACACCTTC

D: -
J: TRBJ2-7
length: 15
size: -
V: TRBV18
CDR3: CASSPPTSSSYEQYF
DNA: TGTGCCAGCTCACCACCGACTAGTAGCTCCTACGAGCAGTACTTC

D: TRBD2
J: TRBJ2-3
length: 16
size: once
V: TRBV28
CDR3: CASSLWGTSGTDTQYF
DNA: TGTGCCAGCAGTTTATGGGGGACTAGCGGCACAGATACGCAGTATTTT

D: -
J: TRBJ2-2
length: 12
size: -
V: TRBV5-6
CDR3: CASSWGDGELFF
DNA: TGTGCCAGCAGCTGGGGCGACGGGGAGCTGTTTTTT

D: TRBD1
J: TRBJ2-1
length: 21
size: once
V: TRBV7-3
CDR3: CASSRPGQGARGDSSYNEQFF
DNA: TGTGCCAGCAGCCGCCCTGGACAGGGGGCGAGAGGGGATTCCTCCTACAATGAGCAGTTCTTC

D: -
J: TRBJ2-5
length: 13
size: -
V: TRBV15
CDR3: CATSRDSGETQYF
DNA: TGTGCCACCAGCAGAGACTCGGGAGAGACCCAGTACTTC

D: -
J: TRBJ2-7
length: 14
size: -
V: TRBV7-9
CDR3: CASRPLRVAYEQYF
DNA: TGTGCCAGCCGACCGCTGAGGGTCGCCTACGAGCAGTACTTC

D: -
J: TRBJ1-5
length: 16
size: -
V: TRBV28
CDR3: CASTPKGFGDNQPQHF
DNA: TGTGCCAGCACCCCTAAGGGGTTCGGTGACAATCAGCCCCAGCATTTT

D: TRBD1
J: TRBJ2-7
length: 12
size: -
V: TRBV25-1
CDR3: CASSPGGYEQYF
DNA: TGTGCCAGCAGTCCAGGGGGCTACGAGCAGTACTTC

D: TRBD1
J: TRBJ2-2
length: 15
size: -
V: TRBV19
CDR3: CASSKPTRGHGELFF
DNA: TGTGCCAGTAGTAAGCCCACTAGGGGGCACGGGGAGCTGTTTTTT

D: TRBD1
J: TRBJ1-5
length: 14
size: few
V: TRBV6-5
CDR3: CASSPDRANQPQHF
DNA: TGTGCCAGCAGTCCGGACAGGGCTAATCAGCCCCAGCATTTT

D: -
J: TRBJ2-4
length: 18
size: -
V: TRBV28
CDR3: CASSLFPRLDGAKNIQYF
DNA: TGTGCCAGCAGTTTATTCCCCCGACTTGATGGGGCCAAAAACATTCAGTACTTC

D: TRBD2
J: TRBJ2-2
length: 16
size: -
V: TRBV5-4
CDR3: CASTSRSGISTGELFF
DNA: TGTGCCAGCACCTCGCGGAGCGGGATTAGCACCGGGGAGCTGTTTTTT

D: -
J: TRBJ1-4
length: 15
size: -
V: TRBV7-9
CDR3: CASSLGGFGGEKLFF
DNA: TGTGCCAGCAGCCTAGGCGGGTTTGGAGGTGAAAAACTGTTTTTT

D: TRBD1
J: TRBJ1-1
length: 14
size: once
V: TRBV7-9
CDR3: CASSPGQMNTEAFF
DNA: TGTGCCAGCAGCCCGGGACAGATGAACACTGAAGCTTTCTTT

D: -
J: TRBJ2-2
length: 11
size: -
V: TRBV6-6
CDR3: CASRPTGELFF
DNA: TGTGCCAGCAGACCGACCGGGGAGCTGTTTTTT

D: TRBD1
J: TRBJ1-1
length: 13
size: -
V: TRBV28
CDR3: CASSYHRGTEAFF
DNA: TGTGCCAGCAGCTACCACAGGGGAACTGAAGCTTTCTTT

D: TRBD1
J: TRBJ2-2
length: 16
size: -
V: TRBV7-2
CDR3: CASSADRGGKLGELFF
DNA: TGTGCCAGCAGCGCCGACAGGGGAGGAAAGCTCGGGGAGCTGTTTTTT

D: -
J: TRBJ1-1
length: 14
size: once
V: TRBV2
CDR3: CASSEGRLLTEAFF
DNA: TGTGCCAGCAGTGAAGGGCGACTGCTCACTGAAGCTTTCTTT

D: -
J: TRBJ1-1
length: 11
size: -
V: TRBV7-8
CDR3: CASSTWWEAFF
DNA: TGTGCCAGCAGTACCTGGTGGGAAGCTTTCTTT

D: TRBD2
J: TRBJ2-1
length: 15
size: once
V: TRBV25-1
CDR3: CASSVLAGGPNEQFF
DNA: TGTGCCAGCAGTGTACTAGCGGGAGGGCCCAATGAGCAGTTCTTC

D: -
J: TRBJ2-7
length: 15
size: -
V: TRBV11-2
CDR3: CASSLFRGSSYEQYF
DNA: TGTGCCAGCAGCTTATTCAGGGGCAGCTCCTACGAGCAGTACTTC

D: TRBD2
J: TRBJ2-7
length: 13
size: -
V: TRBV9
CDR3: CASSVGLDHEQYF
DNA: TGTGCCAGCAGCGTCGGACTAGACCACGAGCAGTACTTC

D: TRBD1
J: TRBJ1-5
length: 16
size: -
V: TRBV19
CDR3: CASSGTGGFGNQPQHF
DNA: TGTGCCAGTAGTGGGACAGGGGGCTTCGGCAATCAGCCCCAGCATTTT

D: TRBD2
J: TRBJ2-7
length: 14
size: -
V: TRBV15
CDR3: CATSGAGGPYEQYF
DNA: TGTGCCACCAGCGGAGCGGGAGGTCCCTACGAGCAGTACTTC

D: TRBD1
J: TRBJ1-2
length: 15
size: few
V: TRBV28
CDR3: CASTLQGAGNYGYTF
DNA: TGTGCCAGCACCCTACAGGGGGCGGGAAACTATGGCTACACCTTC

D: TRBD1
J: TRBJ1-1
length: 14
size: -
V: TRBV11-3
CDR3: CASTQWTGRTEAFF
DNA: TGTGCCAGCACCCAGTGGACAGGGCGGACTGAAGCTTTCTTT

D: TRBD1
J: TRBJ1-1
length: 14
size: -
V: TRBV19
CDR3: CASTADRWNTEAFF
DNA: TGTGCCAGTACCGCGGACAGGTGGAACACTGAAGCTTTCTTT

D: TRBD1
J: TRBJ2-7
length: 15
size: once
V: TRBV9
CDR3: CASSVGPQGGHEQYF
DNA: TGTGCCAGCAGCGTAGGTCCACAGGGGGGCCACGAGCAGTACTTC

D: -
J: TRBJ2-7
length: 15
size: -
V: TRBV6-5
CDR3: CASSYLVAGSYEQYF
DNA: TGTGCCAGCAGTTACCTGGTTGCCGGCTCATACGAGCAGTACTTC

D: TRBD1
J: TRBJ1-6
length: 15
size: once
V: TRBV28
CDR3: CASSSGTGLDSPLHF
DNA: TGTGCCAGCAGTTCCGGGACAGGGTTGGATTCACCCCTCCACTTT

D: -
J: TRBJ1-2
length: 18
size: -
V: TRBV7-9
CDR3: CASSLDRLDRLVNYGYTF
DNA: TGTGCCAGCAGCTTAGATAGGCTTGACAGGCTCGTGAACTATGGCTACACCTTC